The sequence of this T cell receptor beta chain was determined in a study of blood T cell repertoires in COVID-19. Across the whole study: Specimens from acute and convalescent COVID-19 originated in the United States, Italy and Spain. T cells, B-cell-depleted T cells, or PBMCs supplied cDNA or gDNA.

The data were produced by immunoSEQ multiplex PCR, yet TCRdb's version contains in-frame clones alone and is incomplete. The table has hundreds of thousands of clones, roughly 90% seen once. CDR1 and CDR2 from the germline V gene are MGHRA and YSYEKL. This CDR3 is 16 amino acids long. Trimming left V 1 base short and J 0 bases short, with 10 bases between. Allocation to cohorts depended on clinical history reported by the participants. The TCR was taken from a woman in her 30s with acute COVID-19. The V and J genes are TRBV4-1 and TRBJ1-3; D gene uncertain. The sequenced material came from PBMCs or T cells enriched from blood (not recorded which). In DNA form, the CDR3 reads TGCGCCAGCAGCCAAGTTGGCGGAAACTCTGGAAACACCATATATTTT. Translating it yields CASSQVGGNSGNTIYF.